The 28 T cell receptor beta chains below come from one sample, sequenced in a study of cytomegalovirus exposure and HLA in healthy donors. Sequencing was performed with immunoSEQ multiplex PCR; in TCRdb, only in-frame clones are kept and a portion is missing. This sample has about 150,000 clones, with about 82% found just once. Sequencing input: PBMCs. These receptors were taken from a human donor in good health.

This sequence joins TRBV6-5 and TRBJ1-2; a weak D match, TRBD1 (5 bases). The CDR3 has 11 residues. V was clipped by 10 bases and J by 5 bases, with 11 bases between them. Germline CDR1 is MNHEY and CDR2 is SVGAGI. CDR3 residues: CATQGRYGYTF. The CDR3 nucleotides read TGTGCCACCCAGGGCCGGTATGGCTACACCTTC.

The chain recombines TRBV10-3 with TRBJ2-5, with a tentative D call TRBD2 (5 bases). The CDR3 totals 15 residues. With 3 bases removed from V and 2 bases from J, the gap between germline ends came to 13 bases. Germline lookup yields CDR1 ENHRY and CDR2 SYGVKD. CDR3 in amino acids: CAISDSSGTQETQYF. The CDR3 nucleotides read TGTGCCATCAGTGACTCGAGCGGTACTCAAGAGACCCAGTACTTC.

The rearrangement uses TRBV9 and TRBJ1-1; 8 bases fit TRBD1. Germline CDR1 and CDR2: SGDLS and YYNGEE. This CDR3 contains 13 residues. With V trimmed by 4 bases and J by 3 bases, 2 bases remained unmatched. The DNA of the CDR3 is TGTGCCAGCAGCCGGACAGGGTACACTGAAGCTTTCTTT. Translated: CASSRTGYTEAFF.

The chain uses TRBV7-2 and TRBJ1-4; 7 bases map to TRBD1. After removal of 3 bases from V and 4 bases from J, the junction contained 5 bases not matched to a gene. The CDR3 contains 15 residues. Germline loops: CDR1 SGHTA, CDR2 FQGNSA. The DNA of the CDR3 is TGTGCCAGCAGCTTCCAGGGACAGTTTAATGAAAAACTGTTTTTT. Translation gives CASSFQGQFNEKLFF.

The chain's CDR3 is CASSASGTSYNEQFF. The CDR3 nucleotides read TGTGCCAGCAGCGCTTCCGGGACTAGCTACAATGAGCAGTTCTTC. J is TRBJ2-1 and V is TRBV9; 8 bases map to TRBD2. Germline loops: CDR1 SGDLS, CDR2 YYNGEE. The CDR3 is made up of 15 amino acids. V shed 3 bases and J 3 bases; nucleotides not matched to a gene: 5.

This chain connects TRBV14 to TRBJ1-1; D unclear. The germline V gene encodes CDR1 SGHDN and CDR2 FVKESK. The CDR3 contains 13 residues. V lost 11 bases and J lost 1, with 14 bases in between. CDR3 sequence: CAGIGGENTEAFF. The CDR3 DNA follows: TGTGCCGGCATAGGAGGAGAGAACACTGAAGCTTTCTTT.

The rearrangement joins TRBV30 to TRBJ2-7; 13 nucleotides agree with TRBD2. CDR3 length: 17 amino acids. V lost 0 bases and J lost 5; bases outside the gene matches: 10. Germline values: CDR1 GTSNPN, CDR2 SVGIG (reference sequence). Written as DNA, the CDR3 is TGTGCCTGGAGTGTAAGGACTAGCGGGAGACGAAGGCACGAGCAGTACTTC. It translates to CAWSVRTSGRRRHEQYF.

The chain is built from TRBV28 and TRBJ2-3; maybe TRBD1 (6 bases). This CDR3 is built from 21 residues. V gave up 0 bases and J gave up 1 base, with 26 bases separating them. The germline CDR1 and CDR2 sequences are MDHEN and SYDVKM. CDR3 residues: CASSLWSLAGDGRIGTDTQYF. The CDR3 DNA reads TGTGCCAGCAGTTTATGGTCCTTGGCAGGGGATGGACGTATTGGCACAGATACGCAGTATTTT.

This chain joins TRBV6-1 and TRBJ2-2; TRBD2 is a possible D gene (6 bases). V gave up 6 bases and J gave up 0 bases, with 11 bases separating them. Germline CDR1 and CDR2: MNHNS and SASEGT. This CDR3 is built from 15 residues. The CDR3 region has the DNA TGTGCCAGCAGCGGCGGGGACCCGAACACCGGGGAGCTGTTTTTT. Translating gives CASSGGDPNTGELFF.

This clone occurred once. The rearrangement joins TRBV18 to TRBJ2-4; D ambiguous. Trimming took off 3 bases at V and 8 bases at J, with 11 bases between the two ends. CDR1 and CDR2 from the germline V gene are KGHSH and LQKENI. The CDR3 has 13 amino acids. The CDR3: CASSPSTADIQYF. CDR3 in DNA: TGTGCCAGCTCACCCTCGACGGCGGACATTCAGTACTTC.

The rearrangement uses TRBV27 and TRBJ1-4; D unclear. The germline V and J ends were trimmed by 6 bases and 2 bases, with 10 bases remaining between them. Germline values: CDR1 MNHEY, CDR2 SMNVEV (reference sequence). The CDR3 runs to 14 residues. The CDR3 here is CASSLDGTNEKLFF. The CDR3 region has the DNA TGTGCCAGCAGCCTAGATGGGACTAATGAAAAACTGTTTTTT. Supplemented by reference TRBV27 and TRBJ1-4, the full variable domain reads EAQVTQNPRYLITVTGKKLTVTCSQNMNHEYMSWYRQDPGLGLRQIYYSMNVEVTDKGDVPEGYKVSRKEKRNFPLILESPSPNQTSLYFCASSLDGTNEKLFFGSGTQLSVL.

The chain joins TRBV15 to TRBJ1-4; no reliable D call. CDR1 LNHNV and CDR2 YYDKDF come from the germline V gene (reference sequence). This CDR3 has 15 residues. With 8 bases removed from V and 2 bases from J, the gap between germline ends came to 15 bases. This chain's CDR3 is CATGDRKWTNEKLFF. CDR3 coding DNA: TGTGCCACCGGAGACCGGAAATGGACTAATGAAAAACTGTTTTTT.

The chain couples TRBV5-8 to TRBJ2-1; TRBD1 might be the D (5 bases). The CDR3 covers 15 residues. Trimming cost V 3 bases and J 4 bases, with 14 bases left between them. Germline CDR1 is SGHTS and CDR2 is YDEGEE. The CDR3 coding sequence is TGTGCCAGCAGCTCTGGGGCAACGGCTTACAATGAGCAGTTCTTC. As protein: CASSSGATAYNEQFF.

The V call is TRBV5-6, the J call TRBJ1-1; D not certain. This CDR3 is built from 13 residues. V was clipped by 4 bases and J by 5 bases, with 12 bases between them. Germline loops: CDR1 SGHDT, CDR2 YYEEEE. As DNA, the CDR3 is TGTGCCAGCAGCCCCCTCAGGTTGACTGAAGCTTTCTTT. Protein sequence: CASSPLRLTEAFF. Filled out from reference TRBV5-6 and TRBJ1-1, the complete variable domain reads DAGVTQSPTHLIKTRGQQVTLRCSPKSGHDTVSWYQQALGQGPQFIFQYYEEEERQRGNFPDRFSGHQFPNYSSELNVNALLLGDSALYLCASSPLRLTEAFFGQGTRLTVV.

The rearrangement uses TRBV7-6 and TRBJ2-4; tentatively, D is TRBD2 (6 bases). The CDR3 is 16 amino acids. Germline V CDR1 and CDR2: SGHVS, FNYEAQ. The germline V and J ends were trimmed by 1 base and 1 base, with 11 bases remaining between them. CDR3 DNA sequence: TGTGCCAGCAGCTTAGGCGCGGGACTGGCCAAAAACATTCAGTACTTC. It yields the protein CASSLGAGLAKNIQYF. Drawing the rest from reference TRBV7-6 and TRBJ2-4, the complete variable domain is GAGVSQSPRYKVTKRGQDVALRCDPISGHVSLYWYRQALGQGPEFLTYFNYEAQQDKSGLPNDRFSAERPEGSISTLTIQRTEQRDSAMYRCASSLGAGLAKNIQYFGAGTRLSVL.

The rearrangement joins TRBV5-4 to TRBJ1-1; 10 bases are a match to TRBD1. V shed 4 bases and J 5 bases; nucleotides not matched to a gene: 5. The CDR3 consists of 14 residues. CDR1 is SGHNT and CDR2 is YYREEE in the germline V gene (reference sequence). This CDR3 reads CASSAGTGDTEAFF. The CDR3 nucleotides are TGTGCCAGCAGCGCCGGGACAGGGGATACTGAAGCTTTCTTT.

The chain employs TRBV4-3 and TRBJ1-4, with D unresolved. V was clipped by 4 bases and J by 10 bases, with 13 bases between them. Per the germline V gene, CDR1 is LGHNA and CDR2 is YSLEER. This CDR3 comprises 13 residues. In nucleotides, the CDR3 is TGCGCCAGCAGCCGAGACCTAGGAAGAAAACTGTTTTTT. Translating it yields CASSRDLGRKLFF.

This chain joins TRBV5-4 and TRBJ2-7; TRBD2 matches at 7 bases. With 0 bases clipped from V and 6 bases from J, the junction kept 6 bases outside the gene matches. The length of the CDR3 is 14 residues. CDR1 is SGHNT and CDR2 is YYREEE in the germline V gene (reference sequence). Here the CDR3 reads CASSLAQRGTEQYF. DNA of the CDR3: TGTGCCAGCAGCTTGGCCCAGCGGGGAACCGAGCAGTACTTC.

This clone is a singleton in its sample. CDR3 protein: CASSSPWSDEQFF. In DNA form, the CDR3 reads TGCGCCAGCAGCTCCCCCTGGAGCGATGAGCAGTTCTTC. The rearrangement joins TRBV4-1 to TRBJ2-1; no clear D. V was clipped by 5 bases and J by 8 bases, with 13 bases between them. The CDR3 has 13 residues. CDR1 is MGHRA and CDR2 is YSYEKL in the germline V gene.

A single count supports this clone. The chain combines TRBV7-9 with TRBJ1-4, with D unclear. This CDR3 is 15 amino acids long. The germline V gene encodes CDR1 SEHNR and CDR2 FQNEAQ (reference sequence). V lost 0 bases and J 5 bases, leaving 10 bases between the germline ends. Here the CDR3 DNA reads TGTGCCAGCAGCTTAGCGCTAGGTGAAAATGAAAAACTGTTTTTT. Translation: CASSLALGENEKLFF.

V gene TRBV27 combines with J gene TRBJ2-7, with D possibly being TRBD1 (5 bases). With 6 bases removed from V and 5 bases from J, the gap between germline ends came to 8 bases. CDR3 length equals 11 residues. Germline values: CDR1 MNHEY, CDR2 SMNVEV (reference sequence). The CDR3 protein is CASRTGHEQYF. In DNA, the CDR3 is TGTGCCAGCAGAACAGGTCACGAGCAGTACTTC.

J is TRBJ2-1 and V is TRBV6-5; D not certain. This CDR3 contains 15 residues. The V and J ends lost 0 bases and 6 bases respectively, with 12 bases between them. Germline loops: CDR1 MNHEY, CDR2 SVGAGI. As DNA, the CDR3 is TGTGCCAGCAGTTACTCGGCGGTGGTCGGCAATGAGCAGTTCTTC. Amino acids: CASSYSAVVGNEQFF.

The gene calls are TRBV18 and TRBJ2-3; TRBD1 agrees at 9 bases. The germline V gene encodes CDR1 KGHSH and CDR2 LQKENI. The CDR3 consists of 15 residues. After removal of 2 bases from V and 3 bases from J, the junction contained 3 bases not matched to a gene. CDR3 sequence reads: CASSPMGQGTDTQYF. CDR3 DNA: TGTGCCAGCTCACCAATGGGACAGGGAACAGATACGCAGTATTTT. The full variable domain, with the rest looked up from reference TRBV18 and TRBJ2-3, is NAGVMQNPRHLVRRRGQEARLRCSPMKGHSHVYWYRQLPEEGLKFMVYLQKENIIDESGMPKERFSAEFPKEGPSILRIQQVVRGDSAAYFCASSPMGQGTDTQYFGPGTRLTVL.

CDR3 bases: TGTGCCAGCAGTATAGGACTAGCGGTTCCCTACGAGCAGTACTTC. This encodes CASSIGLAVPYEQYF. This sequence joins TRBV5-4 and TRBJ2-7; 10 bases line up with TRBD2. The V gene end was trimmed by 5 bases and the J gene end by 2 bases; junction bases not matched to a gene: 7. Germline loops: CDR1 SGHNT, CDR2 YYREEE (reference sequence). The CDR3 length is 15 residues.

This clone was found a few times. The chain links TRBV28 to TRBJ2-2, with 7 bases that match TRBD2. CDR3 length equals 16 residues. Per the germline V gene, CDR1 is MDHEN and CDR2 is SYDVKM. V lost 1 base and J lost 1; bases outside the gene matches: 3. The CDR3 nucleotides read TGTGCCAGCAGTTTATACCAGCGGGAGAACACCGGGGAGCTGTTTTTT. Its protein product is CASSLYQRENTGELFF.

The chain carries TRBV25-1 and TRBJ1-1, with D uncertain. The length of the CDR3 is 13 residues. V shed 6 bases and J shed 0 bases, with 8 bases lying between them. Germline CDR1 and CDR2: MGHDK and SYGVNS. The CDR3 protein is CASSPSMNTEAFF. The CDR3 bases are TGTGCCAGCAGCCCCAGTATGAACACTGAAGCTTTCTTT.

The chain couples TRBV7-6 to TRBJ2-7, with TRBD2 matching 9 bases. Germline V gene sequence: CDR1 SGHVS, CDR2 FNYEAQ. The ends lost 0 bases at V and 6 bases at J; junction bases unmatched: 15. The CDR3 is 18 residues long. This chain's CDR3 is CASSLAAGGPVGSREQYF. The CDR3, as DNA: TGTGCCAGCAGCTTAGCGGCGGGGGGGCCTGTCGGAAGCCGCGAGCAGTACTTC.

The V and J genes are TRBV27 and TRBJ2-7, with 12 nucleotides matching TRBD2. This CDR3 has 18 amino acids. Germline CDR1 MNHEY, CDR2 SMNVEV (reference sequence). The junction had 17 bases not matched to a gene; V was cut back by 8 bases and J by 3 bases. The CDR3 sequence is CASRRPSTSGRTHYEQYF. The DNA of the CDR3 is TGTGCCAGCCGAAGACCTTCAACTAGCGGGAGGACTCACTACGAGCAGTACTTC.